This T cell receptor beta chain originates from a study of cytomegalovirus exposure and HLA in healthy donors. Study-level points and caveats: A later analysis linked 15,000 to 20,000 TCR beta sequences to HLA alleles at 0.05 false discovery rate. Later on, analysis showed that most CMV-associated TCR beta chains appeared to be HLA-restricted. Differences between HLA loci emerged in a later analysis of TCR association rates, with DRB1 most and HLA-C fewest.

Trimming at V came to 3 bases and at J to 5 bases, leaving 7 bases not matched to a gene. Germline V gene data show CDR1 as MGHDK and CDR2 as SYGVNS. This CDR3 has 15 amino acids. The PCR used 60 Vbeta and 13 Jbeta primers. Only in-frame clones appear in the TCRdb table, and some are missing; sequencing was by immunoSEQ multiplex PCR. Of around 130,000 clones listed, about 8.6% were seen once; the top ten hold around 6.1%. Note on this clone: Its antigen is undetermined.

This TCR derives from a woman between 35 and 50 years old in good health and CMV-seropositive. The sequenced material came from PBMCs. The chain joins TRBV25-1 to TRBJ1-1; TRBD1 agrees at 9 bases. This CDR3 is CASSDLSTGGTEAFF. The CDR3, as DNA: TGTGCCAGCAGTGACCTATCGACAGGGGGGACTGAAGCTTTCTTT.